This T cell receptor (beta chain) was observed in a study of cytomegalovirus exposure and HLA in healthy donors. Overall study findings and caveats: Apart from CMV serostatus, no immune exposure information was available. Confirmation in vitro established that a few CMV-associated chains were specific for CMV antigens.

V was clipped by 0 bases and J by 8 bases; unmatched bases: 3. The CDR3 runs 13 residues. Germline V gene lookup returns CDR1 MNHEY and CDR2 SVGAGI. 13 Jbeta primers and 60 Vbeta primers were used for the PCR. Produced via immunoSEQ multiplex PCR; TCRdb's table is partial and in-frame only. The data show roughly 120,000 clones, around 80% seen once. Concerning this clone: Its cognate antigen is unknown.

The V call is TRBV6-5, the J call TRBJ1-2; TRBD1 matches 7 bases. The sequence derives from a man younger than 35 in good health and CMV-seronegative. Sequences were obtained from PBMCs. In DNA, the CDR3 is TGTGCCAGCAGTTACTCCAGGGGGTACGGCTACACCTTC. It yields the protein CASSYSRGYGYTF.